The following is a TCR beta chain sequence with its context. Antigen specificity is unknown. This record belongs to a study of cytomegalovirus exposure and HLA in healthy donors. Whole-study findings and limits: In a later analysis, V- and J-gene trimming of beta chains associated with a DCLRE1C missense variant, replicated independently.

The PCR used 60 Vbeta and 13 Jbeta primers. Using immunoSEQ multiplex PCR, the repertoire was profiled, and TCRdb retains in-frame clones only, with some absent. The sample lists over 110,000 clones, roughly four fifths seen once, with 9.7% in the top ten. Germline trimming cut 5 bases from V and 8 bases from J; bases unmatched to any gene: 4. This CDR3 has 13 residues. Germline CDR1 reads SEHNR; CDR2 reads FQNEAQ (reference sequence). Sequencing was carried out using PBMCs. This TCR derives from a woman between 55 and 75 years old in good health and CMV-seropositive. The rearrangement joins TRBV7-9 to TRBJ1-4, with 8 bases fitting TRBD1. This chain's CDR3 is CASSTRTGEKLFF. The CDR3 nucleotides are TGTGCCAGCAGCACCCGGACAGGGGAAAAACTGTTTTTT. Variable domain in full (rest from reference TRBV7-9 and TRBJ1-4): DTGVSQNPRHKITKRGQNVTFRCDPISEHNRLYWYRQTLGQGPEFLTYFQNEAQLEKSRLLSDRFSAERPKGSFSTLEIQRTEQGDSAMYLCASSTRTGEKLFFGSGTQLSVL.